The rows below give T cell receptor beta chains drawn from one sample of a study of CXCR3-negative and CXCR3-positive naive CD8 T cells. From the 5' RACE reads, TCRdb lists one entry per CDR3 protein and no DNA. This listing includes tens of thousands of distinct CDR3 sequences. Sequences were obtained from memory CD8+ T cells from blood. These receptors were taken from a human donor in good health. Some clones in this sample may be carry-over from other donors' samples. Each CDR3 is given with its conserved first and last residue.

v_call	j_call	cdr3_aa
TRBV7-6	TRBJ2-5	CASSPPGALQETQYF
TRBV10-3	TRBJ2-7	CAISEPDRAGEQYF
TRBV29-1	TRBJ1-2	CSVEGDRVGYTF
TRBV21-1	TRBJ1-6	CASSKAGQGAKNSPLHF
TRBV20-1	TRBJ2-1	CSAEDSGGAIDEQFF
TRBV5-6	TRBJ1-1	CASSLGTGEAFF
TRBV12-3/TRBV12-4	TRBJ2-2	CASSPWPGQGLANTGELFF
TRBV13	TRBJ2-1	CASSLELDADEQFF
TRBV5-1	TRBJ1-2	CASRRRTGDGYTF
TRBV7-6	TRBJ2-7	CASSLGVGTPNEQYF
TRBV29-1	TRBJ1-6	CSVRGQAFCVGSYNSPLHF
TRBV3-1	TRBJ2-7	CASSPGTGFYEQYF
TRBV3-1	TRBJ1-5	CASSQRAVLNQPQHF
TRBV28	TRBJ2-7	CASRQDRGSSYEQYF
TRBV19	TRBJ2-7	CASSGSYEQYF
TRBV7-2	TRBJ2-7	CASSLTSGALNEQYF